Sequencing of this T cell receptor (beta chain) was carried out in a study of blood T cell repertoires in COVID-19. Study overall: The cDNA or gDNA used as material had been derived from T cells, B-cell-depleted T cells, or PBMCs.

The repertoire was sequenced with immunoSEQ multiplex PCR; TCRdb's copy has only in-frame clones and lacks some. Found here are roughly 100,000 clones, around four fifths of them singletons; the top ten hold approximately 9.9%. The germline V and J ends were trimmed by 4 bases and 5 bases, with 27 bases remaining between them. CDR1 is SNHLY and CDR2 is FYNNEI in the germline V gene. There are 19 residues in the CDR3. The specimen sequenced was peripheral blood. This chain links TRBV2 with TRBJ2-4; D may be TRBD1 (8 bases). This TCR was sampled from a man aged 55 to 70 with active or convalescent COVID-19. CDR3 protein: CASSGLQGGVMKFQNIQYF. The CDR3 DNA follows: TGTGCCAGCAGTGGGCTACAGGGGGGGGTCATGAAGTTCCAAAACATTCAGTACTTC.